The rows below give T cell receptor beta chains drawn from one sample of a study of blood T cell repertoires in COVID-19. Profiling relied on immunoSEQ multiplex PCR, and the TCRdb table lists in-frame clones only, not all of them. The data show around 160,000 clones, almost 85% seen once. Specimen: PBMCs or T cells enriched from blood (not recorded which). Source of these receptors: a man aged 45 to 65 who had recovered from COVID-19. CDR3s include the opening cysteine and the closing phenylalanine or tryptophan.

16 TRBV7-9 CASSWGGGGVSDTQYF
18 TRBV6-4 CASSDLSRTSGSRETQYF
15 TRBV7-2 CASSLTVTSTDTQYF
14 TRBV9 CASSPSGDVYEQYF
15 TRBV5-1 CASSPDMGQTYEQYF
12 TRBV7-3 CASSPYTGPQHF
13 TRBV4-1 CASSQPPNNEQFF
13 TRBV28 CASSLGGSYEQYF
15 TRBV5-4 CASSLGGQGGPIQYF
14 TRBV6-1 CASSEPAVTNEQFF
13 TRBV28 CASRPPVQPEQYF
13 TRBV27 CASSLGAPYEQYF
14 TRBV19 CASSKPGPVRQQYF
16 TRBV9 CASSSRDFPNTGELFF
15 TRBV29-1 CSVEVVSRSTDTQYF
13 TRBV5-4 CASSYGQAYEQYF
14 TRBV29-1 CSVVLAGNTGELFF
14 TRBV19 CASTHKQTNEKLFF
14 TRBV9 CASSATQGIPGYTF
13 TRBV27 CASPSGVYNEQFF
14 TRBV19 CASSISREGRTQYF
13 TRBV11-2 CASSLGTAYEQYF
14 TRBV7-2 CASSSNGLQETQYF
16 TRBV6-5 CASSYGRDYMNTEAFF
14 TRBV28 CASSTQGLAGELFF
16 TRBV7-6 CASSSWGGSGTGELFF
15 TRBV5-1 CASSLSAGRTDTQYF
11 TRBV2 CARGTGPEAFF
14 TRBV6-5 CASSYVGLANEQFF
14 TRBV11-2 CASSLGPGNYGYTF
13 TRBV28 CASIGGGRYEQYF
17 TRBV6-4 CASSDSALDRPQETQYF
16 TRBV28 CASSSQLAGRYNEQFF
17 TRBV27 CASRVFGPRKNNSPLHF
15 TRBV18 CASSSLAGQYNEQFF
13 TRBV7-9 CASSSGQSYEQYF
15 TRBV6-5 CASSWTSGGSGELFF
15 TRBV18 CASSSQTGSTGELFF
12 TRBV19 CAAKDMNTEAFF
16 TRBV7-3 CASSSSGTSGSNEQFF
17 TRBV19 CASSLAGGHFANYGYTF
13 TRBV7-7 CASSLGLLNEQFF
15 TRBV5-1 CASSPWTVANYGYTF
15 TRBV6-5 CASYPDRASTDTQYF
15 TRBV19 CASSILSTSTDTQYF
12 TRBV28 CASRTQGNEQYF
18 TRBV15 CATSRVLGGPADNQPQHF
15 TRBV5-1 CASSLVTISPYEQYF
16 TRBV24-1 CATSETSGLSADTQYF